A selection of T cell receptor beta chains follows, all from one sample in a study of blood T cell repertoires in COVID-19. Some clones are missing from TCRdb's copy, which holds only in-frame ones; the method was immunoSEQ multiplex PCR. The sample has tens of thousands of clones, about nine tenths seen once; the top ten hold approximately 6.4%. The source material was peripheral blood. Receptors were obtained from a woman aged 45-65 years with acute or convalescent COVID-19. The CDR3 runs from the conserved cysteine through the conserved F or W. The order of the fields is clone size, D gene, V gene, J gene, CDR3 DNA, CDR3 protein. A D gene is named only where the DNA matches it firmly. The size entry is marked missing in some rows and otherwise reads once, few, many or a size class.

clone_size: NA
d_call: NA
v_call: TRBV5-6
j_call: TRBJ2-3
cdr3_nt: TGTGCCAGCAGCCTTGACAGATCCGGAAATCAGTATTTT
cdr3_aa: CASSLDRSGNQYF

clone_size: NA
d_call: TRBD2
v_call: TRBV6-5
j_call: TRBJ2-1
cdr3_nt: TGTGCCAGCCGGGGGGTATACGAGCAGTTCTTC
cdr3_aa: CASRGVYEQFF

clone_size: few
d_call: TRBD2
v_call: TRBV7-8
j_call: TRBJ2-1
cdr3_nt: TGTGCCAGCAGCTTAGTTAGCGGGGGGGCGAGGTATGAGCAGTTCTTC
cdr3_aa: CASSLVSGGARYEQFF

clone_size: NA
d_call: TRBD1
v_call: TRBV7-3
j_call: TRBJ1-6
cdr3_nt: TGTGCCAGCAGCTTACGGGACAGGGGTAATTCACCCCTCCACTTT
cdr3_aa: CASSLRDRGNSPLHF

clone_size: NA
d_call: NA
v_call: TRBV27
j_call: TRBJ1-3
cdr3_nt: TGTGCCAGCAGTTTAGGATGGACTCCTGGAAACACCATATATTTT
cdr3_aa: CASSLGWTPGNTIYF

clone_size: NA
d_call: TRBD2
v_call: TRBV13
j_call: TRBJ2-1
cdr3_nt: TGTGCCAGCAGCTTTGGGAGCGGGGGGGCCGTCAATGAGCAGTTCTTC
cdr3_aa: CASSFGSGGAVNEQFF

clone_size: NA
d_call: NA
v_call: TRBV29-1
j_call: TRBJ1-4
cdr3_nt: TGCAGCGTTGAAGATCGCGGGGACGGGCGAACTAATGAAAAACTGTTTTTT
cdr3_aa: CSVEDRGDGRTNEKLFF

clone_size: NA
d_call: TRBD1
v_call: TRBV7-3
j_call: TRBJ1-4
cdr3_nt: TGTGCCAGCAGCCCCGGGACAGGGGGGGAAAAACTGTTTTTT
cdr3_aa: CASSPGTGGEKLFF

clone_size: NA
d_call: TRBD2
v_call: TRBV19
j_call: TRBJ2-5
cdr3_nt: TGTGCCAGTAGACCAAGACTAGCGGGGGACCAAGAGACCCAGTACTTC
cdr3_aa: CASRPRLAGDQETQYF

clone_size: NA
d_call: TRBD1
v_call: TRBV27
j_call: TRBJ1-6
cdr3_nt: TGTGCCAGCAGTTTAGGACAGGGATTTAGTTCACCCCTCCACTTT
cdr3_aa: CASSLGQGFSSPLHF

clone_size: NA
d_call: NA
v_call: TRBV6-2/TRBV6-3
j_call: TRBJ1-6
cdr3_nt: TGTGCCAGCAGTATTTCGGGGGTTAATTCACCCCTCCACTTT
cdr3_aa: CASSISGVNSPLHF

clone_size: once
d_call: NA
v_call: TRBV5-4
j_call: TRBJ1-1
cdr3_nt: TGTGCCAGCAGCTTGGGGCAAGGCAGGGGTGACACTGAAGCTTTCTTT
cdr3_aa: CASSLGQGRGDTEAFF

clone_size: NA
d_call: TRBD1
v_call: TRBV19
j_call: TRBJ1-6
cdr3_nt: TGTGCCAGTAGTATAGGTCACAGGGGGAATTCACCCCTCCACTTT
cdr3_aa: CASSIGHRGNSPLHF

clone_size: NA
d_call: NA
v_call: TRBV18
j_call: TRBJ1-4
cdr3_nt: TGTGCCAGCTCACCGCTTGAGTATGAAAAACTGTTTTTT
cdr3_aa: CASSPLEYEKLFF

clone_size: NA
d_call: TRBD1
v_call: TRBV27
j_call: TRBJ1-1
cdr3_nt: TGTGCCAGCAGTTTATTCGGGACAGATGAAGCTTTCTTT
cdr3_aa: CASSLFGTDEAFF

clone_size: NA
d_call: NA
v_call: TRBV6-2/TRBV6-3
j_call: TRBJ1-5
cdr3_nt: TGTGCCAGCAGTTACGCACTACAGGGTAATCAGCCCCAGCATTTT
cdr3_aa: CASSYALQGNQPQHF

clone_size: NA
d_call: NA
v_call: TRBV6-5
j_call: TRBJ2-7
cdr3_nt: TGTGCCAGCAGCCAAGGGAGTTACGAGCAGTACTTC
cdr3_aa: CASSQGSYEQYF

clone_size: NA
d_call: NA
v_call: TRBV12-3/TRBV12-4
j_call: TRBJ2-2
cdr3_nt: TGTGCCAGCAGTTTAGGGAGTGTCGGGGAGCTGTTTTTT
cdr3_aa: CASSLGSVGELFF

clone_size: NA
d_call: TRBD1
v_call: TRBV7-9
j_call: TRBJ1-3
cdr3_nt: TGTGCCAGCGGGGACAGGGGGGAAAGATCTGGAAACACCATATATTTT
cdr3_aa: CASGDRGERSGNTIYF

clone_size: NA
d_call: TRBD2
v_call: TRBV7-9
j_call: TRBJ2-7
cdr3_nt: TGTGCCAGCAGCCCTATGGGAGGGAGTCTCGACGAGCAGTACTTC
cdr3_aa: CASSPMGGSLDEQYF

clone_size: NA
d_call: NA
v_call: TRBV9
j_call: TRBJ2-3
cdr3_nt: TGTGCCAGCAGCGTAATACCACAGAACACAGATACGCAGTATTTT
cdr3_aa: CASSVIPQNTDTQYF

clone_size: NA
d_call: NA
v_call: TRBV28
j_call: TRBJ1-5
cdr3_nt: TGTGCCAGCAGTTTCGAGCACGGAGGGTATCAGCCCCAGCATTTT
cdr3_aa: CASSFEHGGYQPQHF

clone_size: NA
d_call: NA
v_call: TRBV28
j_call: TRBJ1-1
cdr3_nt: TGTGCCAGCAGCTATTCAGGGATTGACACTGAAGCTTTCTTT
cdr3_aa: CASSYSGIDTEAFF

clone_size: NA
d_call: NA
v_call: TRBV29-1
j_call: TRBJ1-1
cdr3_nt: TGCAGCGTGGGGGGGGTTCAGAATGAAGCTTTCTTT
cdr3_aa: CSVGGVQNEAFF

clone_size: NA
d_call: NA
v_call: TRBV30
j_call: TRBJ1-4
cdr3_nt: TGTGCCTGGAGTGTACGGGGAGGCACTAATGAAAAACTGTTTTTT
cdr3_aa: CAWSVRGGTNEKLFF

clone_size: NA
d_call: NA
v_call: TRBV29-1
j_call: TRBJ2-5
cdr3_nt: TGCAGCGTTGAAGAGCTTAGCAAGAAGACCCAGTACTTC
cdr3_aa: CSVEELSKKTQYF

clone_size: once
d_call: NA
v_call: TRBV6-2/TRBV6-3
j_call: TRBJ2-1
cdr3_nt: TGTGCCAGCAGTTACTCCCCCCGGGTACCCTCCTACAATGAGCAGTTCTTC
cdr3_aa: CASSYSPRVPSYNEQFF

clone_size: NA
d_call: TRBD1
v_call: TRBV7-8
j_call: TRBJ2-7
cdr3_nt: TGTGCCAGCAGCTTAGCCAGGGGGCTTGGAGAGCAGTACTTC
cdr3_aa: CASSLARGLGEQYF

clone_size: once
d_call: NA
v_call: TRBV30
j_call: TRBJ1-2
cdr3_nt: TGTGCCTGGAGTGTACAAGTGAAAAGCTATGGCTACACCTTC
cdr3_aa: CAWSVQVKSYGYTF

clone_size: NA
d_call: NA
v_call: TRBV7-9
j_call: TRBJ1-2
cdr3_nt: TGTGCCAGCAGCTTAGGGGTCGCAGGGATTGCCGGCTACACCTTC
cdr3_aa: CASSLGVAGIAGYTF

clone_size: NA
d_call: NA
v_call: TRBV18
j_call: TRBJ1-5
cdr3_nt: TGTGCCAGCTCACCGGTACAGAATCAGCCCCAGCATTTT
cdr3_aa: CASSPVQNQPQHF

clone_size: NA
d_call: TRBD1
v_call: TRBV27
j_call: TRBJ1-2
cdr3_nt: TGTGCCCGTGCAGGGGGTGGCTACACCTTC
cdr3_aa: CARAGGGYTF

clone_size: NA
d_call: NA
v_call: TRBV19
j_call: TRBJ1-2
cdr3_nt: TGTGCCAGTAGTATTAAAGGGGCAGATCGCCTCTATGGCTACACCTTC
cdr3_aa: CASSIKGADRLYGYTF

clone_size: once
d_call: NA
v_call: TRBV24-1
j_call: TRBJ2-3
cdr3_nt: TGTGCCACCAGTGAAACCGGGAGCACAGATACGCAGTATTTT
cdr3_aa: CATSETGSTDTQYF

clone_size: NA
d_call: TRBD1
v_call: TRBV7-2
j_call: TRBJ1-1
cdr3_nt: TGTGCCAGCAGCTTAACAGGGGCAGGGGGTGCCACTGAAGCTTTCTTT
cdr3_aa: CASSLTGAGGATEAFF